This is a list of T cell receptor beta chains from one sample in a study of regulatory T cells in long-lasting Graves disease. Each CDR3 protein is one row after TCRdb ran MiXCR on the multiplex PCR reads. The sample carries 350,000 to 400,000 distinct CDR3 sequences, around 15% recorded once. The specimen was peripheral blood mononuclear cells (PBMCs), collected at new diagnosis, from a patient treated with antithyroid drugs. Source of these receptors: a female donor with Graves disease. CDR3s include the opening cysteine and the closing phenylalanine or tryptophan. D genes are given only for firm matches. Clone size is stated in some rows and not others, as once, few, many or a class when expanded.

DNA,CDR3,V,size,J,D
TGTGCCAGCAGCCAGACGACAGGGCAAAGCAATCAGCCCCAGCATTTT,CASSQTTGQSNQPQHF,TRBV2,many,TRBJ1-5,TRBD1
TGTGCCAGTAGTCCCCCGTACGCTAAGGCCCAGCATTTT,CASSPPYAKAQHF,TRBV19,few,TRBJ1-5,NA
TGTGCCAGCAAATCGGGCAGGGACCACGAGCAGTACTTC,CASKSGRDHEQYF,TRBV11-2,many,TRBJ2-7,NA
TGTGCCAGCAGCCTTGGACAGGGCGCTCAAGAGACCCAGTACTTC,CASSLGQGAQETQYF,TRBV28,NA,TRBJ2-5,TRBD1
TGCAGTGCCCCACGGGGCGGTTCAGGCCCCAATCAGCCCCAGCATTTT,CSAPRGGSGPNQPQHF,TRBV20-1,few,TRBJ1-5,NA
TGTGCCAGCAGCAGAGGGCGGAATGAGCAGTTCTTC,CASSRGRNEQFF,TRBV27,NA,TRBJ2-1,NA
TGTGCCAGCAGCGAGGCCCTAGCGGGCTTAGATACGCAGTATTTT,CASSEALAGLDTQYF,TRBV7-9,NA,TRBJ2-3,TRBD2
TGTGCCATCAGCGACAGTGCAAATCAGCCCCAGCATTTT,CAISDSANQPQHF,TRBV10-3,many,TRBJ1-5,NA
TGTGCCAGCAGCCAAGATGGGGCAGGGTCTCTTGAAGCTTTCTTT,CASSQDGAGSLEAFF,TRBV4-2,few,TRBJ1-1,NA
TGCGCTAGCAGACAGGGGCCCGGTACCTACGAGCAGTACTTC,CASRQGPGTYEQYF,TRBV10-2,NA,TRBJ2-7,TRBD1
TGTGCCAGCGGATCGGGGGGAGGGCAGTTCTTC,CASGSGGGQFF,TRBV11-2,many,TRBJ2-1,TRBD2
TGTGCCAGCAGTCACGCCGCCCTGGGGGTCTACGAGCAGTACTTC,CASSHAALGVYEQYF,TRBV28,many,TRBJ2-7,NA
TGTGCCAGCAGCCTCGGGACAGGGGCCTCCTACGAGCAGTACTTC,CASSLGTGASYEQYF,TRBV9,many,TRBJ2-7,TRBD1
TGTGCCAGCAGCACCCCGGCCCCCTCCTACGAGCAGTACTTC,CASSTPAPSYEQYF,TRBV28,NA,TRBJ2-7,NA
TGCGCCAGCAGCTATAGCACAGACACTGAAGCTTTCTTT,CASSYSTDTEAFF,TRBV5-1,many,TRBJ1-1,NA
TGTGCCAGCACCCAACACAGGGGGGTGAACACCGGGGAGCTGTTTTTT,CASTQHRGVNTGELFF,TRBV12-3/TRBV12-4,many,TRBJ2-2,TRBD1
TGTGCCAGCAGCCAAGATCTTCGTCCCGAGACTAGCACAGATACGCAGTATTTT,CASSQDLRPETSTDTQYF,TRBV3-1,many,TRBJ2-3,NA
TGTGCCAGCAGCTTCACCGGGACAGGGAGCTCCGGGGCCAACGTCCTGACTTTC,CASSFTGTGSSGANVLTF,TRBV7-9,few,TRBJ2-6,TRBD1
TGTGCCAGCAGTCCAAGACTAGCGGAAAGGGTCGAGCAGTACTTC,CASSPRLAERVEQYF,TRBV27,NA,TRBJ2-7,TRBD2
TGTGCCAGCAGTCCACGGGACAGGGGGCGCGAATTGGAAGAGACCCAGTACTTC,CASSPRDRGRELEETQYF,TRBV28,many,TRBJ2-5,TRBD1